These T cell receptor beta chains were read from a single sample in a study of blood T cell repertoires in COVID-19. TCRdb's table, derived via immunoSEQ multiplex PCR, lists solely in-frame clones and lacks some. The sample holds a few hundred thousand clones, about 85% seen once. Source material: peripheral blood. The receptor set was obtained from a young woman with acute or convalescent COVID-19. CDR3s include the opening cysteine and the closing phenylalanine or tryptophan. Each record gives: J gene, clone size, V gene, D gene, CDR3 protein, CDR3 DNA. A D gene is named only where the DNA matches it firmly. Where a row states a size, it is once, few, many or the class of an expanded clone; other rows omit it.

J: TRBJ2-5; size: NA; V: TRBV5-1; D: NA; CDR3: CASSPDSTQETQYF; DNA: TGCGCCAGCAGCCCGGACAGCACCCAAGAGACCCAGTACTTC
J: TRBJ1-2; size: NA; V: TRBV6-1; D: TRBD1; CDR3: CASSERETGGYGYTF; DNA: TGTGCCAGCAGTGAACGGGAGACAGGGGGCTATGGCTACACCTTC
J: TRBJ2-7; size: NA; V: TRBV6-6; D: TRBD1; CDR3: CASSLPLDRPGEQYF; DNA: TGTGCCAGCAGTTTGCCCCTGGACAGGCCGGGGGAGCAGTACTTC
J: TRBJ1-6; size: NA; V: TRBV6-5; D: NA; CDR3: CASSYSSGLNSPLHF; DNA: TGTGCCAGCAGTTACTCCTCAGGGTTGAATTCACCCCTCCACTTT
J: TRBJ1-5; size: NA; V: TRBV10-3; D: TRBD1; CDR3: CAISAGQGVNQPQHF; DNA: TGTGCCATCAGTGCTGGACAGGGGGTCAATCAGCCCCAGCATTTT
J: TRBJ2-2; size: NA; V: TRBV3-1/TRBV3-2; D: TRBD1; CDR3: CASSPPTGGNTGELFF; DNA: TGTGCCAGCAGCCCCCCCACAGGGGGGAACACCGGGGAGCTGTTTTTT
J: TRBJ1-5; size: NA; V: TRBV28; D: NA; CDR3: CASTQTEPFNQPQHF; DNA: TGTGCCAGCACCCAGACTGAGCCCTTCAATCAGCCCCAGCATTTT
J: TRBJ2-3; size: NA; V: TRBV5-1; D: NA; CDR3: CASSFQDHTDTQYF; DNA: TGCGCCAGCAGCTTTCAGGATCACACAGATACGCAGTATTTT
J: TRBJ2-7; size: NA; V: TRBV28; D: NA; CDR3: CASSFFREWPREQYF; DNA: TGTGCCAGCAGTTTCTTCCGGGAGTGGCCACGCGAGCAGTACTTC
J: TRBJ2-7; size: NA; V: TRBV7-8; D: TRBD2; CDR3: CASSLGLAGPSYEQYF; DNA: TGTGCCAGCAGCTTAGGACTAGCGGGCCCGTCCTACGAGCAGTACTTC
J: TRBJ1-3; size: NA; V: TRBV19; D: NA; CDR3: CASSITLGQPGNTIYF; DNA: TGTGCCAGTAGTATAACCCTCGGACAGCCCGGAAACACCATATATTTT
J: TRBJ1-1; size: NA; V: TRBV28; D: NA; CDR3: CASSLRGTEAFF; DNA: TGTGCCAGCAGTTTAAGGGGGACTGAAGCTTTCTTT
J: TRBJ1-5; size: NA; V: TRBV27; D: TRBD1; CDR3: CASSLSRGQYSNQPQHF; DNA: TGTGCCAGCAGTTTATCCCGGGGACAGTATAGCAATCAGCCCCAGCATTTT
J: TRBJ2-2; size: once; V: TRBV2; D: TRBD1; CDR3: CASLGTGNTGELFF; DNA: TGTGCCAGTCTCGGGACAGGGAACACCGGGGAGCTGTTTTTT
J: TRBJ2-7; size: NA; V: TRBV9; D: NA; CDR3: CASSVYWGRWKEQYF; DNA: TGTGCCAGCAGCGTATATTGGGGGCGCTGGAAAGAGCAGTACTTC
J: TRBJ2-4; size: once; V: TRBV5-1; D: NA; CDR3: CASSLDRAKNIQYF; DNA: TGCGCCAGCAGCTTGGACAGGGCCAAAAACATTCAGTACTTC
J: TRBJ1-5; size: NA; V: TRBV2; D: NA; CDR3: CASSRGSEPQHF; DNA: TGTGCCAGCAGCAGGGGATCGGAGCCCCAGCATTTT
J: TRBJ1-4; size: few; V: TRBV7-2; D: NA; CDR3: CASSLAGQANEKLFF; DNA: TGTGCCAGCAGCTTAGCGGGGCAGGCTAATGAAAAACTGTTTTTT
J: TRBJ2-1; size: NA; V: TRBV13; D: NA; CDR3: CASSQGNEQFF; DNA: TGTGCCAGCAGCCAGGGCAATGAGCAGTTCTTC
J: TRBJ1-6; size: NA; V: TRBV18; D: TRBD1; CDR3: CASSPQGQGSDSPLHF; DNA: TGTGCCAGCTCACCCCAAGGACAGGGTTCGGATTCACCCCTCCACTTT
J: TRBJ1-4; size: NA; V: TRBV11-1; D: NA; CDR3: CASSSRDGGDEKLFF; DNA: TGTGCCAGCAGCTCACGGGACGGCGGGGATGAAAAACTGTTTTTT
J: TRBJ2-3; size: NA; V: TRBV27; D: NA; CDR3: CASSLERGADHFTDTQYF; DNA: TGTGCCAGCAGTTTAGAACGAGGAGCGGACCATTTCACAGATACGCAGTATTTT
J: TRBJ1-1; size: once; V: TRBV6-1; D: NA; CDR3: CASSEAFEGTEAFF; DNA: TGTGCCAGCAGTGAAGCGTTTGAGGGCACTGAAGCTTTCTTT
J: TRBJ2-2; size: NA; V: TRBV6-6; D: NA; CDR3: CASSPETGMVLAGELFF; DNA: TGTGCCAGCAGTCCGGAAACAGGGATGGTCTTGGCCGGGGAGCTGTTTTTT
J: TRBJ2-7; size: NA; V: TRBV11-2; D: TRBD2; CDR3: CASTNLAGGLYEQYF; DNA: TGTGCCAGCACCAACTTAGCGGGAGGCCTCTACGAGCAGTACTTC
J: TRBJ1-2; size: NA; V: TRBV9; D: TRBD1; CDR3: CASSTPGGWGYTF; DNA: TGTGCCAGCAGCACCCCAGGGGGTTGGGGCTACACCTTC
J: TRBJ2-1; size: NA; V: TRBV24-1; D: NA; CDR3: CATRDNPEQFF; DNA: TGTGCCACCAGAGACAATCCTGAGCAGTTCTTC
J: TRBJ1-2; size: NA; V: TRBV19; D: NA; CDR3: CASGQGGPVYGYTF; DNA: TGTGCCAGTGGCCAGGGAGGACCAGTCTATGGCTACACCTTC